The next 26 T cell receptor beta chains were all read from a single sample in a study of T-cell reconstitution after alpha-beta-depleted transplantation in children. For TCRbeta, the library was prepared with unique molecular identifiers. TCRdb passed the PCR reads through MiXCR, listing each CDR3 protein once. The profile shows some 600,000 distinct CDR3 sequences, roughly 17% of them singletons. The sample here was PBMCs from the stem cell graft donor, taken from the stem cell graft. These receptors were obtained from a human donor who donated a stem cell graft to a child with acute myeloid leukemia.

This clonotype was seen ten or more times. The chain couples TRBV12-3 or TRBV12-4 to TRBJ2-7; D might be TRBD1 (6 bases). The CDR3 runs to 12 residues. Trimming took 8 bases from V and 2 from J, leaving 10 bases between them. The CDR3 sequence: CASRWGPYEQYF. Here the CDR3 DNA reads TGTGCCAGCCGGTGGGGGCCCTACGAGCAGTACTTC.

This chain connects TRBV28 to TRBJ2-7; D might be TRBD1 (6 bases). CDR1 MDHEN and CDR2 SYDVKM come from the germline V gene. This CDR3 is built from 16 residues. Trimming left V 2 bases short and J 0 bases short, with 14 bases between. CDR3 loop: CASSLMYRASSYEQYF. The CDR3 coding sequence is TGTGCCAGCAGTTTAATGTACAGGGCCAGCTCCTACGAGCAGTACTTC.

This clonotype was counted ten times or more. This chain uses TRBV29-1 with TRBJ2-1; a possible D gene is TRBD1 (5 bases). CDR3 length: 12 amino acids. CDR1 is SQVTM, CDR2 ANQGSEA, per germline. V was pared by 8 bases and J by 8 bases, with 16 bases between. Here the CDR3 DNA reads TGCAGCTCCCTAGGACAAGCGCATGAGCAGTTCTTC. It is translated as CSSLGQAHEQFF.

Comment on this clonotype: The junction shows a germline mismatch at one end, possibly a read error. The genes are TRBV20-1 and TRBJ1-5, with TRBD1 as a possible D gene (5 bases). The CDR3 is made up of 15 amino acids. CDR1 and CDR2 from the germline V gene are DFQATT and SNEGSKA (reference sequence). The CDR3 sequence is CCARDRGSSNQPQHF. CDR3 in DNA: TGCTGTGCTAGAGATCGGGGGAGCAGCAATCAGCCCCAGCATTTT.

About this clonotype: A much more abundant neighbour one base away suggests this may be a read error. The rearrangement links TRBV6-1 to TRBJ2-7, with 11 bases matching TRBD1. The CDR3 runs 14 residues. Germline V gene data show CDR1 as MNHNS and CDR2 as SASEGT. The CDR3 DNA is TGTCCCAGCAGTGGGGACAGGGGGGCCTACGAGCAGTACTTC. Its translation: CPSSGDRGAYEQYF.

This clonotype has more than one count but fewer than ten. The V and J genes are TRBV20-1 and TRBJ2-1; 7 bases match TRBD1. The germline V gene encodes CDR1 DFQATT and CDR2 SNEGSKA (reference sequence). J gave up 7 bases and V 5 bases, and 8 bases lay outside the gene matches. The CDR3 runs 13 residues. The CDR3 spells CSASTGMGNEQFF. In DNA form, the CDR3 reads TGCAGTGCTTCGACAGGGATGGGGAATGAGCAGTTCTTC.

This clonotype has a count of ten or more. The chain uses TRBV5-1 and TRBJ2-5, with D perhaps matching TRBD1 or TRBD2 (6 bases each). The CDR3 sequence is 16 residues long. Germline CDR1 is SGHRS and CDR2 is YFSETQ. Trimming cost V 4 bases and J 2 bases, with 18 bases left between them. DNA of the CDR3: TGCGCCAGCAGCCTTGGGGGCGGGACGGAGCAAGAGACCCAGTACTTC. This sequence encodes CASSLGGGTEQETQYF. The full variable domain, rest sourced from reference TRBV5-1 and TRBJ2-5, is KAGVTQTPRYLIKTRGQQVTLSCSPISGHRSVSWYQQTPGQGLQFLFEYFSETQRNKGNFPGRFSGRQFSNSRSEMNVSTLELGDSALYLCASSLGGGTEQETQYFGPGTRLLVL.

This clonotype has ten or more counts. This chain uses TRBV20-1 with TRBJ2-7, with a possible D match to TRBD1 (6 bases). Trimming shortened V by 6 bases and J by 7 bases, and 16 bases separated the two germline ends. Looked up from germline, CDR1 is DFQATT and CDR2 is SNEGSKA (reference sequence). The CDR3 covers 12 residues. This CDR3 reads CSAQQGSWEQYV. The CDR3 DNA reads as TGCAGTGCACAACAGGGCTCGTGGGAGCAGTACGTC.

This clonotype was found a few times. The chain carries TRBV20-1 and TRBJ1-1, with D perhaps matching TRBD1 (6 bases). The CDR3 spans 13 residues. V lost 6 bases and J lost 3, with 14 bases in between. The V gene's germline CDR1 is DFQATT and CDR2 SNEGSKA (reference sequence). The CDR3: CSAITNRDTEAFF. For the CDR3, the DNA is TGCAGTGCCATTACTAACAGGGACACTGAAGCTTTCTTT.

The CDR3: CAIRADRGGQPQHF. Here the CDR3 DNA reads TGTGCCATCCGGGCGGACAGGGGAGGCCAGCCCCAGCATTTT. The V gene is TRBV10-3, the J gene TRBJ1-5; 9 bases fit TRBD1. V lost 8 bases and J lost 7; bases outside the gene matches: 9. This CDR3 is built from 14 residues. Per germline, CDR1 ENHRY and CDR2 SYGVKD.

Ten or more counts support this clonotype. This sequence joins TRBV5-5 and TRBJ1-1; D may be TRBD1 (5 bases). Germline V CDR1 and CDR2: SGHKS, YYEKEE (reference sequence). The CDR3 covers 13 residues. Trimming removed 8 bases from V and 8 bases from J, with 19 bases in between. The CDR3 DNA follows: TGTGCCAGTCACCTCTCCCAGGGAGGGGAAGCTTTCTTT. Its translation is CASHLSQGGEAFF.

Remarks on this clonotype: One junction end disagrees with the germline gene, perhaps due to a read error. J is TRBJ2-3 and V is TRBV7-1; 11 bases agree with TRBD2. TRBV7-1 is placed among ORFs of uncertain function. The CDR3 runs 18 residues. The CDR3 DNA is TGTGCCAGCAGTTCAGCACTGACTAGCGGGGCTAGCACAGATACGCAGTATTTT. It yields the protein CASSSALTSGASTDTQYF.

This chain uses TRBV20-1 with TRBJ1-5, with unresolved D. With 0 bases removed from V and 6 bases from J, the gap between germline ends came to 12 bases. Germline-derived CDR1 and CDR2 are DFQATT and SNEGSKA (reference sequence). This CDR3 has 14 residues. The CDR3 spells CSAREGSRSQPQHF. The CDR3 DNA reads TGCAGTGCTAGAGAAGGCAGCAGATCTCAGCCCCAGCATTTT.

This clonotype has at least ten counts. CDR3 amino acids: CSVEGSGNTIYF. Written as DNA, the CDR3 is TGCAGCGTTGAGGGGTCTGGAAACACCATATATTTT. The rearrangement uses TRBV29-1 and TRBJ1-3; D uncertain. V was pared by 3 bases and J by 1 base, with 4 bases between. The CDR3 runs 12 residues. The V gene's germline CDR1 is SQVTM and CDR2 ANQGSEA. Supplemented by reference TRBV29-1 and TRBJ1-3, the full variable domain reads SAVISQKPSRDICQRGTSLTIQCQVDSQVTMMFWYRQQPGQSLTLIATANQGSEATYESGFVIDKFPISRPNLTFSTLTVSNMSPEDSSIYLCSVEGSGNTIYFGEGSWLTVV.

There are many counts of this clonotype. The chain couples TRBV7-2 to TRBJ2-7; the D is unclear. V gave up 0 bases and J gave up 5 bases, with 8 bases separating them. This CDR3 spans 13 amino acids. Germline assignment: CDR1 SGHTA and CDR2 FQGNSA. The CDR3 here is CASSLARPDEQYV. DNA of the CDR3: TGTGCCAGCAGCTTAGCCCGTCCGGACGAGCAGTACGTC.

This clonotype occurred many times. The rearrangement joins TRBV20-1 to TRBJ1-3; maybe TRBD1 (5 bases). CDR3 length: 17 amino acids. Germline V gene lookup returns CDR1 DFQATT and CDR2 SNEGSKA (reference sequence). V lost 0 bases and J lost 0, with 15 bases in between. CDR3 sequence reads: CSARERGDSISGNTIYF. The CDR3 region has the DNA TGCAGTGCTAGAGAAAGAGGGGACTCGATCTCTGGAAACACCATATATTTT.

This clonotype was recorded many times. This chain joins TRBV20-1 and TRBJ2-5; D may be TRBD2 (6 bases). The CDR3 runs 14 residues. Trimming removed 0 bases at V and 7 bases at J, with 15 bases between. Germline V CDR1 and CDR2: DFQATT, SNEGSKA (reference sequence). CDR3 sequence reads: CSARERTDGGTQYF. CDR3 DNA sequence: TGCAGTGCTAGAGAGAGGACGGACGGGGGGACCCAGTACTTC.

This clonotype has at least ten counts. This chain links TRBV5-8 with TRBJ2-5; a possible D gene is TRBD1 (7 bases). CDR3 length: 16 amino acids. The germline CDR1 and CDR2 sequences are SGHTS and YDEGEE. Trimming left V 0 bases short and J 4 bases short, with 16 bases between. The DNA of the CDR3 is TGTGCCAGCAGCTTGGAAGCGGCAGGGGGAGGAGAGACCCAGTACTTC. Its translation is CASSLEAAGGGETQYF. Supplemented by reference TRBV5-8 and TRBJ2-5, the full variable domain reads EAGVTQSPTHLIKTRGQQATLRCSPISGHTSVYWYQQALGLGLQFLLWYDEGEERNRGNFPPRFSGRQFPNYSSELNVNALELEDSALYLCASSLEAAGGGETQYFGPGTRLLVL.

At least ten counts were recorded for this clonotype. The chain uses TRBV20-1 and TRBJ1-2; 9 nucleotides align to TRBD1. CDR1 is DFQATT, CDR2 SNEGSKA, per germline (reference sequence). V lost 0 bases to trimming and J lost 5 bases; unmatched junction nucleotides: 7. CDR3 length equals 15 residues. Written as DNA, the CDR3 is TGCAGTGCTAGAGAGGATGGGACAGGGACGTATGGCTACACCTTC. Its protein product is CSAREDGTGTYGYTF.

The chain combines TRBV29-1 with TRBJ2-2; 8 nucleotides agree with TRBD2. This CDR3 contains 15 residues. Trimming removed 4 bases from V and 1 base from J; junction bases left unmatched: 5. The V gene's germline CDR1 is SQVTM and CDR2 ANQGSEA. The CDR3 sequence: CSVGRLAGNTGELFF. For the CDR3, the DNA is TGCAGCGTTGGAAGGCTAGCGGGGAACACCGGGGAGCTGTTTTTT.

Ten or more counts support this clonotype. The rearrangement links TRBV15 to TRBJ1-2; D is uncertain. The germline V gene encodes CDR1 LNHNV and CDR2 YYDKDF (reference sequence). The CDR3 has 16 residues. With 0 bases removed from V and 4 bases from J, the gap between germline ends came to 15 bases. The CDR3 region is CATSRDRKAGSYGYTF. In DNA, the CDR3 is TGTGCCACCAGCAGAGATAGGAAGGCAGGCTCCTATGGCTACACCTTC.

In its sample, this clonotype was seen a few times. The CDR3 here is CSARGSEFLHSGNTIYF. Here the CDR3 DNA reads TGCAGTGCTAGAGGGTCAGAGTTCCTTCACTCTGGAAACACCATATATTTT. The V and J genes are TRBV20-1 and TRBJ1-3; no clear D gene. This CDR3 region has 17 residues. Trimming cost V 1 base and J 0 bases, with 16 bases left between them. Looked up from germline, CDR1 is DFQATT and CDR2 is SNEGSKA (reference sequence).

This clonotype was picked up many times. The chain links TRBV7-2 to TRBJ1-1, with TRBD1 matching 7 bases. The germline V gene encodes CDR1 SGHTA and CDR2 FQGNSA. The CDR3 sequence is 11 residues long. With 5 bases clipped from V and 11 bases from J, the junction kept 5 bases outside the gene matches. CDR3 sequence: CASSRDRVAFF. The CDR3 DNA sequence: TGTGCCAGCAGCAGAGACAGGGTGGCTTTCTTT.

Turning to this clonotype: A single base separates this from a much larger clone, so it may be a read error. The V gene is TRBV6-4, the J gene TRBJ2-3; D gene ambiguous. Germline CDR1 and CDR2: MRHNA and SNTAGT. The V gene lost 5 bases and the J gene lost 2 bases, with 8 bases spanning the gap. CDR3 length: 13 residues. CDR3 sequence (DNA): TGTGCCAGCAGTCCAGAGCCCACAGATACGCAGTATTTT. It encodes CASSPEPTDTQYF.

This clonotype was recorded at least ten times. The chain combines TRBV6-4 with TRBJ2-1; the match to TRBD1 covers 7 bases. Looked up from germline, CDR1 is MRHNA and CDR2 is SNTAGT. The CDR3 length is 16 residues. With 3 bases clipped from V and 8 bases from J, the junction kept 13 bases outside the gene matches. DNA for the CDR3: TGTGCCAGCAGTGATCACACCGCGACAGGGAGCGATGAGCAGTTCTTC. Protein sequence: CASSDHTATGSDEQFF.

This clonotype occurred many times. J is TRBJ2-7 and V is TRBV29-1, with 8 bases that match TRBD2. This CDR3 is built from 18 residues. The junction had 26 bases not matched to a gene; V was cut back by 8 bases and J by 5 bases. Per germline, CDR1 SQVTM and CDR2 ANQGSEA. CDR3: CSHVRGARGIRAINEQYF. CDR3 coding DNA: TGCAGCCACGTGCGGGGGGCGCGTGGAATAAGGGCCATCAACGAGCAGTACTTC.